The T cell receptor beta chain under discussion was sequenced for a study of T cell repertoires in cytomegalovirus infection. TCRdb itself ran the reads through MiXCR, one entry per CDR3 protein. There are around 430,000 distinct CDR3 sequences in the sample; under 45% occur only once, and around 44% lies in the top ten. Note on this clonotype: Its antigen is currently unknown.

Germline CDR1 is DFQATT and CDR2 is SNEGSKA (reference sequence). This CDR3 comprises 15 residues. V was trimmed by 5 bases and J by 2 bases, leaving 17 bases between them. The rearrangement links TRBV20-1 to TRBJ2-3, with D possibly matching TRBD1 (6 bases). The sequenced sample was cultured PBMCs, obtained from culture after CMV antigen stimulation. This TCR was sampled from a human donor in good health (CMV status not recorded). Some clones in this sample may be carry-over from other donors' samples. In DNA, the CDR3 is TGCAGTGCTGCTAACTCTGGACAGATCACAGATACGCAGTATTTT. It yields the protein CSAANSGQITDTQYF.